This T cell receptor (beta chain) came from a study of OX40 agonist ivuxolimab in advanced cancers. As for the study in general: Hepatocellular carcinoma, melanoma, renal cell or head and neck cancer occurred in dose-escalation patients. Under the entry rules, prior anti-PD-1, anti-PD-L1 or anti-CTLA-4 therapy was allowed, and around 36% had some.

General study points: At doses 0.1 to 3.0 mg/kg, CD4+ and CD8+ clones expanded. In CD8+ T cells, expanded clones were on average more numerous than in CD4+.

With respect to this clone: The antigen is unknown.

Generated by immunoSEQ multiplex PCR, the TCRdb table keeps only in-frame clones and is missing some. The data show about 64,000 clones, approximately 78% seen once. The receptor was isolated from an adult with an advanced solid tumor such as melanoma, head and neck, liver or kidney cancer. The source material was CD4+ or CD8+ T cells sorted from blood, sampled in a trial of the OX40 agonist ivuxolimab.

The chain's CDR3 is CAWSVVTGELFF. CDR3 nucleotide sequence: TGTGCCTGGAGTGTGGTCACCGGGGAGCTGTTTTTT. This chain uses TRBV30 with TRBJ2-2; D gene unclear. This CDR3 contains 12 residues. V was pared by 0 bases and J by 4 bases, with 3 bases between. Germline assignment: CDR1 GTSNPN and CDR2 SVGIG (reference sequence).